This paragraph covers one TCR beta chain sequence. The antigen it binds to is not known. The sample holds no much larger clone one base away, and base qualities are not on file. The CDR3 numbers 14 residues from cysteine through phenylalanine. Only CDR3 DNA is held: 42 bases, read in frame from base 1. Trimming leaves V shorter by 6 bases and J shorter by 4 bases, with the junction holding 5 bases beyond the gene matches. The germline V gene (reference sequence) yields MNHEY for CDR1 and SMNVEV for CDR2. The record originates from a study of T cells in Graves' hyperthyroidism and ophthalmopathy (dated by TCRdb to the late 2010s). As for the study more broadly: Peripheral blood was sampled at the time of initial diagnosis, prior to any treatment. TCR V-J signatures able to tell the groups apart were searched for in a discovery cohort of 95 or so patients, of whom about 40 had Graves' ophthalmopathy and under 65 had stable Graves' hyperthyroidism. Prospective prediction of ophthalmopathy was tested in an independent validation cohort of 18 to 20 hyperthyroidism patients and some 17 patients who later progressed to ophthalmopathy. The approximately 100 discovery patients were randomly split 7:3 into training and test sets. The study also compared thyroid tissue and blood T-cell repertoires from 6 or 7 Graves' hyperthyroidism patients. Once sampling was done, hyperthyroidism patients were given methimazole at a starting dose of 30 mg daily, whereas ophthalmopathy patients were given high-dose intravenous methylprednisolone. According to the paper, TCR Vbeta CDR3 sequencing was carried out on some 140 peripheral blood samples, which came from under 50 ophthalmopathy, some 73 hyperthyroidism and about 17 progressor patients. General findings and caveats noted by the study authors: Most expanded thyroid clonotypes (frequency above 0.001) were also detected in blood, suggesting blood repertoires may reflect thyroid immune responses. In cross-validation, a model built on a 13 V-J signature told ophthalmopathy apart from stable hyperthyroidism with just under 90% sensitivity and around 83% specificity, and in testing the same model reached 80%/75%. No statistical method was used to set the sample size in advance, and investigators knew the group allocation. In validation, the model predicted progression to ophthalmopathy a median of about 5.9 months before onset, with around 70% sensitivity and more than 72% specificity.

Hyperthyroidism patients were newly diagnosed, had a disease duration of under 2 months, and were aged 18 to 65 years. Exclusion was applied to patients with uncontrolled infections, other autoimmune diseases, pregnancy or lactation. Diagnoses relied on clinical symptoms, serum thyroxine and TRAb, thyroid ultrasound and orbital computed tomography. Blood from progressor patients was collected at the time of first diagnosis with hyperthyroidism, before any ophthalmopathy symptoms had appeared. PBMCs were separated from roughly 10 ml of fresh peripheral blood using Ficoll-Paque density gradient centrifugation. Progressor patients were defined as those initially diagnosed with Graves' hyperthyroidism in whom ophthalmopathy developed during follow-up. Total RNA was extracted using Trizol reagent, and RNA quality was assessed on an Agilent 2100 Bioanalyzer. The TCR beta CDR3 regions were amplified from RNA transcripts. A first-round RT-PCR of the TCR CDR3 used the HTBI primer set with the Qiagen OneStep RT-PCR kit. The libraries were constructed in a second round of multiplex PCR and then size-selected and purified. The libraries were sequenced on an Illumina HiSeq2000 using paired-end 100 bp reads. The authors' analysis ran thus. SOAPnuke was used to process the raw data, throwing out any read that contained adapters or uncalled bases, had a mean Phred below 15, or lacked an exact constant-primer or identifier match. COPE v1.2.5 was used to merge high-quality paired reads, and clonotypes were defined as unique nucleotide sequences. MiTCR v1.1 was used to align clonotypes to the IMGT TRBV, TRBD and TRBJ reference segments. Only V-J combinations with frequency above 0.0001, covering roughly 99% of repertoires, were analysed. A TCS score was defined as the ratio of F50 (clonal expansion) to E x V (chaos), with BLOSUM62-based TCRdist applied between CDR3 peptides within each V-J. Welch's t-statistics and random forest reduced roughly 530 V-J features to some 14, which were used in a naive Bayes classifier (R e1071). In-frame beta chains were kept once TCRdb had trimmed the public reads at Q25 with fastp and called clones with MiXCR. CDR3 protein duplicates are merged, each entry listing the most common genes and DNA. TCRdb, not the original authors, processed these V and J calls. This sample lists approximately 360,000 distinct CDR3 sequences; around 14% were detected once. Roughly 26% of the sample rests with the top ten.

The rearrangement joined TRBV27 to TRBJ2-3; 9 bases in the middle match TRBD1. The sequence was collected from a woman under 30 with Graves' hyperthyroidism that later progressed to Graves' ophthalmopathy. What was sequenced was blood. The DNA sequence follows: TGTGCCAGCAGCCGGGACAGGGTTGCAGATACGCAGTATTTT. It translates as CASSRDRVADTQYF.